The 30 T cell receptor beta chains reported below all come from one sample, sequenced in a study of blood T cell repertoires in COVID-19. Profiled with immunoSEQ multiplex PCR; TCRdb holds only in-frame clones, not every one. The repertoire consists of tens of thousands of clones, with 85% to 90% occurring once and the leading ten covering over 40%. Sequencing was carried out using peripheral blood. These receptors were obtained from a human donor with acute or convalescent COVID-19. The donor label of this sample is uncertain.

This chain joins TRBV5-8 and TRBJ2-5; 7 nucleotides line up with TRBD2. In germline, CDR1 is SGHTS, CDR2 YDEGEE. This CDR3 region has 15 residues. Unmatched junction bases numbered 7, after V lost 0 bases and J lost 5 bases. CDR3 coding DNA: TGTGCCAGCAGCTTGGACGGCCTAGCGGAGGAGACCCAGTACTTC. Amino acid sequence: CASSLDGLAEETQYF.

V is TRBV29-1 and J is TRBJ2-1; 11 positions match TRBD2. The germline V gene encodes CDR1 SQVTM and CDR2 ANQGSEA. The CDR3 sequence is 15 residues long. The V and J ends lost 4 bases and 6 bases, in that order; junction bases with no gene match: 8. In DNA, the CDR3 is TGCAGCGTTGTAGCGGGGGGGCGAAGTGGCAATGAGCAGTTCTTC. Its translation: CSVVAGGRSGNEQFF.

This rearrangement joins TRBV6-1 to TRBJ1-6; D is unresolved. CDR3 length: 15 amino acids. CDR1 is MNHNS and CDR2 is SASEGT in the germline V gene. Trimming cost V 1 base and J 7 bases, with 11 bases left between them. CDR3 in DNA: TGTGCCAGCAGTGAAGTTAACACGGGAAATTCACCCCTCCACTTT. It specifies CASSEVNTGNSPLHF.

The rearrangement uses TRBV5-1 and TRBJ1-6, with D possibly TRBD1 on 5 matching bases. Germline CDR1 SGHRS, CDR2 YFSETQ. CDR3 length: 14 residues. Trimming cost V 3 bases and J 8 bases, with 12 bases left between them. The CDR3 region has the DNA TGCGCCAGCAGCTCCCAGGCGGGGGATTCACCCCTCCACTTT. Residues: CASSSQAGDSPLHF.

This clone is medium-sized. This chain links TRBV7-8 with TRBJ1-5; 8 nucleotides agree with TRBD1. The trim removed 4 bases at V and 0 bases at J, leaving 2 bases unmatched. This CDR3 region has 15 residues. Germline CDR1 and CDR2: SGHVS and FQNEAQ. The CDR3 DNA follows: TGTGCCAGCAGCTCTGGACAGGGTAGCAATCAGCCCCAGCATTTT. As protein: CASSSGQGSNQPQHF.

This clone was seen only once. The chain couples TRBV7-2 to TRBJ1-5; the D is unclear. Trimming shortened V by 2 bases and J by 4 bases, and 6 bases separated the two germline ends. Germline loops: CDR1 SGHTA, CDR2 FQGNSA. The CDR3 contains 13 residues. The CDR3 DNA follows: TGTGCCAGCAGCTTACAAGCAAATCAGCCCCAGCATTTT. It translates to CASSLQANQPQHF.

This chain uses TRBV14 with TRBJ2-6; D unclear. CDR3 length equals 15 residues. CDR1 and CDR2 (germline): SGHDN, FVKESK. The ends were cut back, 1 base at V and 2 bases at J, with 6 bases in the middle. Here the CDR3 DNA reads TGTGCCAGCAGCCAAGCCAATGCTGGGGCCAACGTCCTGACTTTC. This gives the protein CASSQANAGANVLTF. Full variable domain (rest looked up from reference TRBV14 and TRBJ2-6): EAGVTQFPSHSVIEKGQTVTLRCDPISGHDNLYWYRRVMGKEIKFLLHFVKESKQDESGMPNNRFLAERTGGTYSTLKVQPAELEDSGVYFCASSQANAGANVLTFGAGSRLTVL.

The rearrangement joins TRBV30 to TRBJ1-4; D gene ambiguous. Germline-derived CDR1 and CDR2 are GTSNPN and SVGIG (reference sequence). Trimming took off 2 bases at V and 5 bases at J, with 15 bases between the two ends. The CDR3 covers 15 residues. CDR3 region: CAWSQVRGLNEKLFF. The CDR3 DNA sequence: TGTGCCTGGAGTCAAGTAAGAGGACTGAATGAAAAACTGTTTTTT.

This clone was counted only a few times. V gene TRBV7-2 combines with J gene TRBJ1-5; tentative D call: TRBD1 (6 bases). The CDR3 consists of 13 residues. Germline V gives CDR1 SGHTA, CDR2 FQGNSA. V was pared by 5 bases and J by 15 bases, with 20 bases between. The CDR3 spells CASSVQGIGVLHF. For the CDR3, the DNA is TGTGCCAGCAGCGTACAGGGCATTGGGGTTCTGCATTTT. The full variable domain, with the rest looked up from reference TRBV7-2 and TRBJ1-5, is GAGVSQSPSNKVTEKGKDVELRCDPISGHTALYWYRQSLGQGLEFLIYFQGNSAPDKSGLPSDRFSAERTGGSVSTLTIQRTQQEDSAVYLCASSVQGIGVLHFGDGTRLSIL.

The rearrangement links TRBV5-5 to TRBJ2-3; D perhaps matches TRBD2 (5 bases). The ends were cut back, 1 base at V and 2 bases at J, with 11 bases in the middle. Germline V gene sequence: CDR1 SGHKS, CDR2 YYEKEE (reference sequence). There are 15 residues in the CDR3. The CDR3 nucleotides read TGTGCCAGCAGCTTGTCCACGGGAAACACAGATACGCAGTATTTT. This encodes CASSLSTGNTDTQYF.

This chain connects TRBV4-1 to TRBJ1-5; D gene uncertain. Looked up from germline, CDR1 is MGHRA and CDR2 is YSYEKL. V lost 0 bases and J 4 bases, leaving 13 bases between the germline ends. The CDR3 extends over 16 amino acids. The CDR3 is CASSQDRSLLNQPQHF. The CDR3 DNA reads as TGCGCCAGCAGCCAAGATCGGTCTCTCCTGAATCAGCCCCAGCATTTT.

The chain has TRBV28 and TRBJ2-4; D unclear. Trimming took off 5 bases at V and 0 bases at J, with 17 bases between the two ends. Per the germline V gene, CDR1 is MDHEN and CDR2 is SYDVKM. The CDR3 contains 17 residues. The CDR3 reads CASSPHRGELAKNIQYF. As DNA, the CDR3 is TGTGCCAGCAGTCCCCATCGAGGAGAATTAGCCAAAAACATTCAGTACTTC. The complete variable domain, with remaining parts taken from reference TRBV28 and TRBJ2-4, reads DVKVTQSSRYLVKRTGEKVFLECVQDMDHENMFWYRQDPGLGLRLIYFSYDVKMKEKGDIPEGYSVSREKKERFSLILESASTNQTSMYLCASSPHRGELAKNIQYFGAGTRLSVL.

The CDR3 region has the DNA TGTGCCAGCAGCCTCGATGCAGGGAGGTCTTCACCCCTCCACTTT. Residues: CASSLDAGRSSPLHF. The chain combines TRBV7-8 with TRBJ1-6; a weak D match, TRBD1 (5 bases). The V and J ends lost 5 bases and 9 bases respectively, with 17 bases between them. Germline loops: CDR1 SGHVS, CDR2 FQNEAQ. The CDR3 spans 15 residues.

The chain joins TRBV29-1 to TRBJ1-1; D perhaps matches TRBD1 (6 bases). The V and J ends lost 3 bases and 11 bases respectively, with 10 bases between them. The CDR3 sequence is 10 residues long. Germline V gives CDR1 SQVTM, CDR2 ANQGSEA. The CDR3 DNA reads TGCAGCGTTGATGGGACACAGGCTTTCTTT. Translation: CSVDGTQAFF.

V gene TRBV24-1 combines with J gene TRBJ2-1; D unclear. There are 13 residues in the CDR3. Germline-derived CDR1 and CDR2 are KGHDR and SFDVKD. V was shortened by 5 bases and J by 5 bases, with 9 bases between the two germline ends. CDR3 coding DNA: TGTGCCACCAGTGCCGAAACGGACAATGAGCAGTTCTTC. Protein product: CATSAETDNEQFF.

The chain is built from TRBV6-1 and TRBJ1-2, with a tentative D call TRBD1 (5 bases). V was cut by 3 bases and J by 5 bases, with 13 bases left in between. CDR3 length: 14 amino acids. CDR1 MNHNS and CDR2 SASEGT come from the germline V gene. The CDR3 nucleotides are TGTGCCAGCAGTGACGCGGGACTGGATTATGGCTACACCTTC. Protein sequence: CASSDAGLDYGYTF.

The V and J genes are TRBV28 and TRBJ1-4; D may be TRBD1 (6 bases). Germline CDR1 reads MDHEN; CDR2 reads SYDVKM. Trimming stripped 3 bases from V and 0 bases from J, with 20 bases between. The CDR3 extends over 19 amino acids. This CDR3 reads CASSLGLHTGSATNEKLFF. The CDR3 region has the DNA TGTGCCAGCAGTTTGGGCCTCCACACAGGGTCTGCAACTAATGAAAAACTGTTTTTT.

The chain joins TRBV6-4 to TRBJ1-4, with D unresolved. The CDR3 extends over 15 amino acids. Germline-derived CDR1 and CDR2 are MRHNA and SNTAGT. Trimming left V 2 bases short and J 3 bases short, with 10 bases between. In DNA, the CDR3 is TGTGCCAGCAGTGACCCCCGGGTTGCTAATGAAAAACTGTTTTTT. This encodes CASSDPRVANEKLFF.

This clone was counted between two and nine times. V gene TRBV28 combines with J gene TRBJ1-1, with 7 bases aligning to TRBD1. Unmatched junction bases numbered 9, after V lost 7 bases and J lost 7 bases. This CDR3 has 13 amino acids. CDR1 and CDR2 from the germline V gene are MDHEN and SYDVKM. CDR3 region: CASNLPTGLEAFF. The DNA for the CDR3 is TGTGCCAGCAACTTACCGACAGGGCTTGAAGCTTTCTTT.

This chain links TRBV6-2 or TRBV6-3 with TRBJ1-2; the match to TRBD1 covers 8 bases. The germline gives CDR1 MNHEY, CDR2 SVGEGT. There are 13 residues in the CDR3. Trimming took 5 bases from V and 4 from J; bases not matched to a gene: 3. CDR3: CASSRTGLYGYTF. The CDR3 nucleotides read TGTGCCAGCAGTCGGACAGGGCTCTATGGCTACACCTTC.

CDR3 amino acids: CASSSDRGPWRYTF. The CDR3 nucleotides read TGTGCCAGCAGCTCTGACAGGGGGCCATGGCGCTACACCTTC. The chain uses TRBV7-9 and TRBJ1-2, with 10 bases that match TRBD1. Per the germline V gene, CDR1 is SEHNR and CDR2 is FQNEAQ (reference sequence). The CDR3 loop spans 14 amino acids. The J segment lost 9 bases and the V segment lost 4 bases, leaving 8 bases of the junction unmatched.

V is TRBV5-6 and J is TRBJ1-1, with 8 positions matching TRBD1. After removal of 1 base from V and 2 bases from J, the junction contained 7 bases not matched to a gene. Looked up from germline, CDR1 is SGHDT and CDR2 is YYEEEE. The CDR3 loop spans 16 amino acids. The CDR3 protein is CASSLYGQGANTEAFF. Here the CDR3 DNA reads TGTGCCAGCAGCTTGTACGGGCAGGGGGCCAACACTGAAGCTTTCTTT.

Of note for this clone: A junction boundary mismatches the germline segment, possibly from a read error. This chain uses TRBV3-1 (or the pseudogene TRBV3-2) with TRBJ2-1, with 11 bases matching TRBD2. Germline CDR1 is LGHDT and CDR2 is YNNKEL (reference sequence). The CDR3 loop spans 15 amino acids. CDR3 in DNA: TGTACCAGCACCCAGGGACTAGCGGAAAACAATGAGCAGTTCTTC. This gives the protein CTSTQGLAENNEQFF.

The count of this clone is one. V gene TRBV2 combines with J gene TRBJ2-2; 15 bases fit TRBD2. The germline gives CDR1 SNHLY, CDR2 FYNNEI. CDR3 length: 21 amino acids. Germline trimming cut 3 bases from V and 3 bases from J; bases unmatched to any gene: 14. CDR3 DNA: TGTGCCAGCAGTGACCCCGCGACCAGGACTAGCGGGGGGGCCGACACCGGGGAGCTGTTTTTT. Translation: CASSDPATRTSGGADTGELFF.

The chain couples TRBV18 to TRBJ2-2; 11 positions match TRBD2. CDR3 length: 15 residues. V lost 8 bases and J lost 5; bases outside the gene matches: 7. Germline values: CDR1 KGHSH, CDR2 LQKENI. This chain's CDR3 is CASTTSGSGTGELFF. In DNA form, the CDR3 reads TGTGCCAGCACCACTAGCGGGAGTGGGACCGGGGAGCTGTTTTTT.

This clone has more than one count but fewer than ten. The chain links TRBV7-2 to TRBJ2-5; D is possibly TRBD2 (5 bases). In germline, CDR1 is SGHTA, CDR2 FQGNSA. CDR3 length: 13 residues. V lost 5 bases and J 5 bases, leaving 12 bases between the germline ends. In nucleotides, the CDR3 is TGTGCCAGCAGCACCGCTTGGAGGGAGACCCAGTACTTC. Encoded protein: CASSTAWRETQYF.

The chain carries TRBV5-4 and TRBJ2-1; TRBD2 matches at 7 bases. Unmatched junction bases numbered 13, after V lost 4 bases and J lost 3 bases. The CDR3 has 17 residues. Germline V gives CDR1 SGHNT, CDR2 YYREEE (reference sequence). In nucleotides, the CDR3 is TGTGCCAGCAGCCCCTTCAAGGGTAGCGGGTTCTACAATGAGCAGTTCTTC. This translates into CASSPFKGSGFYNEQFF.

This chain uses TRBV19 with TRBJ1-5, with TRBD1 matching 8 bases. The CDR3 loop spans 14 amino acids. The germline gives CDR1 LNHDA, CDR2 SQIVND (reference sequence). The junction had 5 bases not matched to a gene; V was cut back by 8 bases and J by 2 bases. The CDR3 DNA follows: TGTGCCAGTTGCACACAGGGGGGCAATCAGCCCCAGCATTTT. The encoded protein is CASCTQGGNQPQHF.

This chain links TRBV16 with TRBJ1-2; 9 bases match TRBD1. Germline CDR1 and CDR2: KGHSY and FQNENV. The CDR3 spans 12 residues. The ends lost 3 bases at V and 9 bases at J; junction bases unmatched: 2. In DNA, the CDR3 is TGTGCCAGCAGCCACGGACAGGGGAGCTACACCTTC. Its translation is CASSHGQGSYTF.

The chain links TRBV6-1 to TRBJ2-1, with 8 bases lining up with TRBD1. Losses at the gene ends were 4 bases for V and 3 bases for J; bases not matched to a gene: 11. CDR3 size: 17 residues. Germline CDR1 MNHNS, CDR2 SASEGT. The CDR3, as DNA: TGTGCCAGCAGTGTCGTTGCGGACAGGGCAAGCTACAATGAGCAGTTCTTC. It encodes CASSVVADRASYNEQFF.